This T cell receptor (beta chain) stems from a study of blood T cell repertoires in COVID-19. Study-wide context: Acute and convalescent COVID-19 specimens originated in the United States, Italy and Spain. T cells, B-cell-depleted T cells, or PBMCs provided the cDNA or gDNA that served as material.

In the original analysis: Amplification of reference gene primers provided the estimated nucleated cell counts. Assay: immunoSEQ multiplex PCR; the TCRdb copy retains only in-frame clones and omits some. D and trimming were read from the DNA, whereas the V and J calls and clone size are those reported in that table. The sample lists fewer than 200,000 clones, approximately 91% seen once, with about 4.9% in the top ten. The J segment lost 3 bases and the V segment lost 0 bases, leaving 5 bases of the junction unmatched. The CDR3 has 16 residues. Germline CDR1 and CDR2: MGHDK and SYGVNS. Seattle participants joined during active infection and were tracked over time.

The J gene is TRBJ2-3, the V gene TRBV25-1, with TRBD2 matching over 8 bases. The sample was peripheral blood. This TCR derives from a man aged 18 to 30 with COVID-19, enrolled during active disease. CDR3 in DNA: TGTGCCAGCAGTGAATATAGCGGGATTGGGACAGATACGCAGTATTTT. This encodes CASSEYSGIGTDTQYF.